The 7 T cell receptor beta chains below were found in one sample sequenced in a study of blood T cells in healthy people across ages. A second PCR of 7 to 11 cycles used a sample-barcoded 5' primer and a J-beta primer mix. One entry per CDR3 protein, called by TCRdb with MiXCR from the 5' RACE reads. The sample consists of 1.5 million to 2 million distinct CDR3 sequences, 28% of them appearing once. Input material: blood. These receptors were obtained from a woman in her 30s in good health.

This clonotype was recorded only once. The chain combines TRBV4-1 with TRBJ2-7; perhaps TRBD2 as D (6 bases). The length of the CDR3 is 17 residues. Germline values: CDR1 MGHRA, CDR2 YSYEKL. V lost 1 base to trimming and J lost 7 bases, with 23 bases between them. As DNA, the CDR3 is TGCGCCAGCAGCCAAGTTTATCCGGGGGTTGGGTACAATGAGCAGTACTTC. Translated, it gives CASSQVYPGVGYNEQYF.

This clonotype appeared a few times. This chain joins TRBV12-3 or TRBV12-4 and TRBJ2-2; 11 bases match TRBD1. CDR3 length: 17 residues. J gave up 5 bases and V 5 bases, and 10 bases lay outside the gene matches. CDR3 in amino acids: CASSPRTGGISTGELFF. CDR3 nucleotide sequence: TGTGCCAGCAGTCCCAGGACAGGGGGCATATCTACCGGGGAGCTGTTTTTT.

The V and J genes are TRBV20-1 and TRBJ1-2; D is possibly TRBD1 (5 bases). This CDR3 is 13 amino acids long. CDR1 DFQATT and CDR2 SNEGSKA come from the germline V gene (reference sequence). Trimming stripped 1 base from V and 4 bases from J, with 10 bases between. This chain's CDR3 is CSARVGLRYGYTF. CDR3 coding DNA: TGCAGTGCTAGAGTGGGGCTTCGCTATGGCTACACCTTC.

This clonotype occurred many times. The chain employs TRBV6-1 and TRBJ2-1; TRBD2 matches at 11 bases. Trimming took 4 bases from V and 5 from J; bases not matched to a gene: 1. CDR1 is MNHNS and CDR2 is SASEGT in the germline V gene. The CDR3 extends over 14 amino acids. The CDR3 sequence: CASSVAGGDNEQFF. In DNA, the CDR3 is TGTGCCAGCAGTGTAGCGGGGGGGGACAATGAGCAGTTCTTC.

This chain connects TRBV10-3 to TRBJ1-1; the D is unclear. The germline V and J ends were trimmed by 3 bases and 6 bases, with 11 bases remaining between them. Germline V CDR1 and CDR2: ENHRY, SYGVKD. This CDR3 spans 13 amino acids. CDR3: CAISELEPAEAFF. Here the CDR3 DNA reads TGTGCCATCAGTGAACTCGAACCGGCTGAAGCTTTCTTT.

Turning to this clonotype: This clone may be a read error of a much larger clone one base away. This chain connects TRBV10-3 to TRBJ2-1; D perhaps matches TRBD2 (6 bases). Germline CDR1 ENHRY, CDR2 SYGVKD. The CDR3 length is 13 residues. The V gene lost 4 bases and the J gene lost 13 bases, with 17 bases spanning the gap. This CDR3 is CAISGSLRETQFF. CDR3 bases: TGTGCCATCAGTGGATCCCTCCGGGAGACCCAGTTCTTC.

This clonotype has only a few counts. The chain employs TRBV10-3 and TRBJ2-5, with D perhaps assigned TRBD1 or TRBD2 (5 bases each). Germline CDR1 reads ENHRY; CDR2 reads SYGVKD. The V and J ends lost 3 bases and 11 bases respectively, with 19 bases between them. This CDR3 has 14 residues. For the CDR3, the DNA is TGTGCCATCAGTGAAGGACTTGGAAGGGGAGAGCAGTACTTC. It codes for CAISEGLGRGEQYF.